This TCR beta chain comes out of a study of control samples from healthy donors and cancer patients. V lost 0 bases and J lost 9, with 12 bases in between. Germline CDR1 and CDR2: SGHRS and YFSETQ. This CDR3 has 13 residues. Sequenced by immunoSEQ multiplex PCR; TCRdb stores in-frame clones only, minus some. Of about 250,000 clones listed, 82% were seen once; the top ten hold approximately 12%. The sequencing input was PBMCs. The rearrangement uses TRBV5-1 and TRBJ1-1, with a possible D match to TRBD1 (5 bases). The TCR comes from a woman aged 60-75 years with lung cancer. CDR3 nucleotides: TGCGCCAGCAGCTTGGAAGGACAAGCTAAAGCTTTCTTT. It codes for CASSLEGQAKAFF. Complete variable domain (other parts from reference TRBV5-1 and TRBJ1-1): KAGVTQTPRYLIKTRGQQVTLSCSPISGHRSVSWYQQTPGQGLQFLFEYFSETQRNKGNFPGRFSGRQFSNSRSEMNVSTLELGDSALYLCASSLEGQAKAFFGQGTRLTVV.